Below, one TCR beta chain is given with its context. Trimming removed 3 bases from V and 5 bases from J, with 4 bases in between. The CDR3 covers 11 residues. The second PCR ran roughly 6 to 11 cycles with a sample-barcoded 5' primer and J-beta primers. Each CDR3 protein is one row after TCRdb ran MiXCR on the 5' RACE reads. The profile shows approximately 800,000 distinct CDR3 sequences, 20% to 25% of them singletons. The sample originates from a study of blood T cells in healthy people across ages. In addition, the sample was reused for a study of T cells of mothers and their children.

The sequence was collected from a boy between 10 and 17 years old in good health. The sample was blood. The genes are TRBV12-3 or TRBV12-4 and TRBJ1-1; unclear D gene. CDR3 protein: CASSFTTEAFF. Here the CDR3 DNA reads TGTGCCAGCAGTTTTACTACTGAAGCTTTCTTT.